The 23 T cell receptor beta chains listed next were all sequenced from one sample in a study of T cells in Graves' hyperthyroidism and ophthalmopathy. Researchers took RNA transcripts and amplified the TCR beta CDR3 regions from them. HTBI primers were employed in a first-round RT-PCR of the TCR CDR3. One entry per CDR3 protein, called by TCRdb with MiXCR from the multiplex PCR reads. The sample holds nearly 750,000 distinct CDR3 sequences; roughly 32% are singletons and the top ten take 30% to 40%. The sequencing sample was made of blood. The receptor set was obtained from a woman aged 35 to 49 with Graves' hyperthyroidism.

This clonotype was counted ten times or more. This chain connects TRBV29-1 to TRBJ2-2; D remains ambiguous. Germline V gene data show CDR1 as SQVTM and CDR2 as ANQGSEA. The ends were cut back, 4 bases at V and 6 bases at J, with 9 bases in the middle. This CDR3 has 12 amino acids. CDR3 DNA: TGCAGCGTTGTGAGGAGCCCCGGGGAGCTGTTTTTT. It codes for CSVVRSPGELFF.

There are many counts of this clonotype. The chain links TRBV2 to TRBJ1-2; TRBD1 agrees at 8 bases. The CDR3 has 12 residues. Germline V gene lookup returns CDR1 SNHLY and CDR2 FYNNEI. V lost 7 bases and J lost 4; bases outside the gene matches: 2. CDR3 amino acids: CASMGTGYGYTF. CDR3 nucleotides: TGTGCCAGCATGGGGACAGGCTATGGCTACACCTTC.

The chain carries TRBV5-1 and TRBJ1-4; weak D call: TRBD1 (5 bases). The V end lost 4 bases, the J end lost 6 bases, and 22 bases lay between the germline ends. The germline gives CDR1 SGHRS, CDR2 YFSETQ. This CDR3 region has 17 residues. CDR3 in amino acids: CASSQSPFRARDEKLFF. The CDR3, as DNA: TGCGCCAGCAGCCAATCACCTTTCAGGGCTCGGGATGAAAAACTGTTTTTT.

This clonotype has ten or more counts. This rearrangement joins TRBV2 to TRBJ1-2; 8 nucleotides match TRBD1. Germline V gene data show CDR1 as SNHLY and CDR2 as FYNNEI. With V trimmed by 8 bases and J by 8 bases, 13 bases remained unmatched. This CDR3 is 14 amino acids long. Here the CDR3 reads CASGANQGAGGYTF. In DNA form, the CDR3 reads TGTGCCAGCGGCGCCAACCAGGGGGCAGGGGGCTACACCTTC.

Only one count was recorded for this clonotype. An end of the junction differs from the germline gene, which may be a read error. The chain carries TRBV28 and TRBJ1-6, with 7 bases lining up with TRBD1. The CDR3 has 14 amino acids. CDR1 MDHEN and CDR2 SYDVKM come from the germline V gene. This chain's CDR3 is CASLKGQPNSPLRF. For the CDR3, the DNA is TGTGCCAGCCTAAAGGGACAGCCGAATTCACCCCTCCGCTTT.

The table lists this clonotype with a few counts. This chain uses TRBV6-6 with TRBJ1-2, with 8 bases fitting TRBD1. CDR3 length: 14 residues. V lost 5 bases to trimming and J lost 4 bases; unmatched junction nucleotides: 6. Germline CDR1 is MNHNY and CDR2 is SVGAGI (reference sequence). The CDR3 region has the DNA TGTGCCAGCAGTGCGGACAGGGTCTCCTATGGCTACACCTTC. Translating gives CASSADRVSYGYTF.

CDR3 DNA: TGTGCCAGCAGCCCAAGACAGGACTACGAGCAGTACTTC. It codes for CASSPRQDYEQYF. The gene calls are TRBV12-3 or TRBV12-4 and TRBJ2-7; D may be TRBD1 (6 bases). Trimming cost V 6 bases and J 3 bases, with 12 bases left between them. The CDR3 spans 13 residues.

This clonotype was seen at least ten times. The rearrangement uses TRBV9 and TRBJ1-6; 7 bases match TRBD1. This CDR3 has 16 residues. The ends lost 4 bases at V and 1 base at J; junction bases unmatched: 5. The germline V gene has CDR1 SGDLS and CDR2 YYNGEE. The CDR3: CASSRQGGSYNSPLHF. DNA for the CDR3: TGTGCCAGCAGCCGACAGGGAGGGTCCTATAATTCACCCCTCCACTTT.

V and J are TRBV9 and TRBJ2-3; D possibly corresponds to TRBD1 (6 bases). Germline values: CDR1 SGDLS, CDR2 YYNGEE. V lost 2 bases and J lost 5, with 9 bases in between. CDR3 length: 13 amino acids. The CDR3 region is CASSVNREDTQYF. The CDR3 DNA is TGTGCCAGCAGCGTCAACAGGGAAGATACGCAGTATTTT.

V gene TRBV19 combines with J gene TRBJ1-3; TRBD1 is a possible D gene (6 bases). Germline V gene lookup returns CDR1 LNHDA and CDR2 SQIVND (reference sequence). V was clipped by 7 bases and J by 1 base, with 11 bases between them. This CDR3 has 14 amino acids. CDR3 residues: CASKSGASGNTIYF. As DNA, the CDR3 is TGTGCCAGTAAATCGGGGGCATCTGGAAACACCATATATTTT.

The CDR3 region is CASSLRAGGRTNEKLFF. CDR3 DNA: TGTGCCAGCAGTTTACGGGCAGGGGGACGCACTAATGAAAAACTGTTTTTT. The rearrangement joins TRBV12-3 or TRBV12-4 to TRBJ1-4, with TRBD1 matching 7 bases. With 2 bases clipped from V and 2 bases from J, the junction kept 8 bases outside the gene matches. The CDR3 consists of 17 residues.

This clonotype was observed many times. The chain recombines TRBV6-5 with TRBJ1-6; the D gene is possibly TRBD1 (5 bases). The CDR3 length is 15 residues. The germline gives CDR1 MNHEY, CDR2 SVGAGI. V was pared by 4 bases and J by 11 bases, with 18 bases between. Written as DNA, the CDR3 is TGTGCCAGCAGTTCCCCGACAGAAATCGGAGCACCCCTCCACTTT. This translates into CASSSPTEIGAPLHF.

The chain recombines TRBV7-2 with TRBJ1-1; 7 bases align to TRBD1. The CDR3 totals 16 residues. V lost 3 bases and J lost 7; bases outside the gene matches: 14. Germline V CDR1 and CDR2: SGHTA, FQGNSA. DNA for the CDR3: TGTGCCAGCAGCTTCATAGCAGGGGGGAGTAAGATTGAAGCTTTCTTT. Its protein is CASSFIAGGSKIEAFF.

With regard to this clonotype: The germline gene is not matched at one end of the junction; a read error may be the cause. This chain uses TRBV13 with TRBJ2-7; D is perhaps TRBD2 (5 bases). This CDR3 is 16 amino acids long. Germline V CDR1 and CDR2: PRHDT, FYEKMQ (reference sequence). The CDR3 DNA sequence: TGTGCCAGCAGCTCTACCCCCGGAGGCGGAGCCTACCAGCAGTACTTC. It codes for CASSSTPGGGAYQQYF.

Points on this clonotype: Possible read error: a much larger clone is one base away. The missing conserved phenylalanine or tryptophan at the end of this CDR3 makes a read error likely. The rearrangement links TRBV19 to TRBJ1-1; D is unclear. The germline V and J ends were trimmed by 5 bases and 4 bases, with 11 bases remaining between them. Per the germline V gene, CDR1 is LNHDA and CDR2 is SQIVND (reference sequence). This CDR3 region has 13 residues. CDR3 DNA sequence: TGTGCCAGTAGTCCCGTCGTGGGCACTGAAGCTTTCCTT. It encodes CASSPVVGTEAFL.

The chain recombines TRBV7-3 with TRBJ2-7; D could derive from TRBD1 or TRBD2 (6 bases each). Trimming stripped 5 bases from V and 3 bases from J, with 8 bases between. Germline V gene lookup returns CDR1 SGHTA and CDR2 FQGTGA. The CDR3 has 12 residues. In DNA form, the CDR3 reads TGTGCCAGCAGCGGGGGGCACTACGAGCAGTACTTC. It encodes CASSGGHYEQYF. The full variable domain, its missing parts supplied by reference TRBV7-3 and TRBJ2-7, is GAGVSQTPSNKVTEKGKYVELRCDPISGHTALYWYRQSLGQGPEFLIYFQGTGAADDSGLPNDRFFAVRPEGSVSTLKIQRTERGDSAVYLCASSGGHYEQYFGPGTRLTVT.

This clonotype was seen more than once but under ten times. The junction departs from the called germline gene at one end, perhaps through a read error. V usage is TRBV7-2 and J usage is TRBJ1-1, with D perhaps TRBD1 (5 bases). There are 14 residues in the CDR3. CDR1 is SGHTA, CDR2 FQGNSA, per germline. The CDR3 DNA sequence: TGTGCCAGCAGCTCCTCGGACGCGGACACTGTAGCTTTCTTT. Its protein is CASSSSDADTVAFF.

About this clonotype itself: A much larger clone sits a single nucleotide away, making a read error possible. The chain combines TRBV7-2 with TRBJ1-5; no clear D. With 5 bases removed from V and 9 bases from J, the gap between germline ends came to 17 bases. Germline CDR1 reads SGHTA; CDR2 reads FQGNSA. The CDR3 runs 14 residues. The CDR3 region has the DNA TGTGCCAGCAGCCCGCGCTTGGGTGATCGGCCCCAGCATTTT. Translating gives CASSPRLGDRPQHF.

This clonotype showed up many times. This chain joins TRBV7-9 and TRBJ1-2; TRBD1 might be the D (6 bases). Trimming removed 5 bases at V and 3 bases at J, with 13 bases between. Germline CDR1 SEHNR, CDR2 FQNEAQ (reference sequence). There are 14 residues in the CDR3. The CDR3: CASSLRTGHYGYTF. CDR3 bases: TGTGCCAGCAGCCTCCGCACAGGGCACTATGGCTACACCTTC.

This clonotype has a count of ten or more. The V gene is TRBV11-2, the J gene TRBJ1-2; D gene unclear. CDR3 length equals 17 residues. Germline V gene lookup returns CDR1 SGHAT and CDR2 FQNNGV. Trimming removed 4 bases from V and 4 bases from J, with 22 bases in between. The CDR3 sequence is CASSSNLGPKKGYGYTF. In DNA form, the CDR3 reads TGTGCCAGCAGCTCCAATTTAGGGCCCAAGAAGGGCTATGGCTACACCTTC.

A single count supports this clonotype. The chain uses TRBV5-6 and TRBJ2-5, with D perhaps matching TRBD2 (5 bases). The CDR3 is made up of 12 amino acids. V was shortened by 3 bases and J by 7 bases, with 10 bases between the two germline ends. From germline, CDR1 is SGHDT and CDR2 YYEEEE. CDR3 protein: CASSSYEGTQYF. CDR3 in DNA: TGTGCCAGCAGCTCGTATGAGGGGACCCAGTACTTC.

This clonotype was recorded at least ten times. CDR3 bases: TGTGCCACCAGTGATTACCCAGGGGGGAACTATGGCTACACCTTC. Encoded protein: CATSDYPGGNYGYTF. The chain combines TRBV24-1 with TRBJ1-2, with 7 positions matching TRBD1. The CDR3 consists of 15 residues. V was clipped by 2 bases and J by 2 bases; unmatched bases: 4. In germline, CDR1 is KGHDR, CDR2 SFDVKD.

The rearrangement uses TRBV14 and TRBJ2-3; TRBD2 agrees at 11 bases. V lost 4 bases, J lost 9 bases, and 6 bases stayed unmatched. This CDR3 region has 14 residues. CDR1 is SGHDN, CDR2 FVKESK, per germline. The CDR3 region is CASSPALAGGTQYF. The CDR3 nucleotides are TGTGCCAGCAGCCCAGCGCTAGCGGGAGGAACGCAGTATTTT.